This T cell receptor (beta chain) derives from a study of T cells in Graves' hyperthyroidism and ophthalmopathy. The CDR3 covers 15 residues. The germline V and J ends were trimmed by 2 bases and 7 bases, with 21 bases remaining between them. Germline-derived CDR1 and CDR2 are GTSNPN and SVGIG (reference sequence). Researchers took RNA transcripts and amplified the TCR beta CDR3 regions from them. TCR CDR3 underwent first-round RT-PCR with the HTBI primer set. TCRdb re-derived calls from the multiplex PCR reads in MiXCR, one entry per CDR3 protein. The table lists about 400,000 distinct CDR3 sequences, around 16% of them singletons, with over 7.5% in the top ten. This clonotype was counted at least ten times.

The receptor was isolated from a woman aged 18 to 35 with Graves' hyperthyroidism. This chain joins TRBV30 and TRBJ2-7, with a tentative D call TRBD1 (6 bases). The sequencing sample was made of blood. This CDR3 is CAWSRKGLGGEEQYF. For the CDR3, the DNA is TGTGCCTGGAGTCGAAAGGGGCTAGGGGGAGAAGAGCAGTACTTC.